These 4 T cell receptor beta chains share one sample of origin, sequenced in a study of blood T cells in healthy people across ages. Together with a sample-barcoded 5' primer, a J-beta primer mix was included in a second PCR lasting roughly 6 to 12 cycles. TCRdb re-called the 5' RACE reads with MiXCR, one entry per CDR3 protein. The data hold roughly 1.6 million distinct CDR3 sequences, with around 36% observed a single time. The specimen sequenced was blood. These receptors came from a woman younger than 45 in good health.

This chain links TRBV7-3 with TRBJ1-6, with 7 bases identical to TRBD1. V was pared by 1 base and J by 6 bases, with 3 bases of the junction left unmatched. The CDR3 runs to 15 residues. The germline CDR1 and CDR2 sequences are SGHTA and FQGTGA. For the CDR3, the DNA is TGTGCCAGCAGCTTAAGGGGGACAGCTAATTCACCCCTCCACTTT. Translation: CASSLRGTANSPLHF.

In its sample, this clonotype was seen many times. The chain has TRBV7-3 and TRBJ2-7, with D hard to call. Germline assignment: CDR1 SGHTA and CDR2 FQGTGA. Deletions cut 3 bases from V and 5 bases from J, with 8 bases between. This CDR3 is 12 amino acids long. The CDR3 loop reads CASSFEGHEQYF. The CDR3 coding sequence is TGTGCCAGCAGCTTCGAAGGCCACGAGCAGTACTTC.

CDR3 DNA: TGCGCCAGCAGCCCCCCCGCGGCAGGGGAAGGTCAGCCCCAGCATTTT. It encodes CASSPPAAGEGQPQHF. This chain links TRBV4-1 with TRBJ1-5, with D possibly matching TRBD1 (6 bases). Per the germline V gene, CDR1 is MGHRA and CDR2 is YSYEKL. CDR3 length equals 16 residues. With 4 bases removed from V and 6 bases from J, the gap between germline ends came to 19 bases.

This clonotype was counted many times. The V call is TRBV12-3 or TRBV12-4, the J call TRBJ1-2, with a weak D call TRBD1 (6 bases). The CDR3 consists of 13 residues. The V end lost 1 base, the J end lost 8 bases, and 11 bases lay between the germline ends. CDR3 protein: CASSLGGAQGYTF. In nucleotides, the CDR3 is TGTGCCAGCAGTTTAGGGGGGGCACAAGGCTACACCTTC.